This T cell receptor beta chain emerged from a study of T cell responses to AZD1222 COVID-19 vaccine. Findings and caveats of the study: White British ancestry dominated among donors, who included more females, and clonal diversity was possibly underestimated. Among vaccine-associated CD4 TCRs, coverage spanned spike, with dominance at 160-218 and 743-854. A reported finding is that nearly half of spike-specific TCRs target unmutated variant regions.

Here immunoSEQ multiplex PCR was the method, and the copy in TCRdb shows in-frame clones only, minus some. The repertoire includes roughly 200,000 clones, about 95% of them detected once, and around 1.5% sits in the top ten. Comment on this clone: The antigen is not known.

The sequence was obtained from an adult who received the MenACWY meningococcal vaccine as a control. Here the sequenced sample was peripheral blood, taken 28 days after the second dose of the MenACWY control vaccine.

CDR3 region: CASSVSGRAGQETQYF. The CDR3 DNA reads as TGTGCCAGCAGCGTTAGCGGGAGGGCCGGTCAAGAGACCCAGTACTTC. The chain carries TRBV9 and TRBJ2-5, with 11 bases that match TRBD2. The trim removed 2 bases at V and 2 bases at J, leaving 5 bases unmatched. CDR1 SGDLS and CDR2 YYNGEE come from the germline V gene. CDR3 size: 16 residues.